The following is a T cell receptor beta chain sequence with its context. What it recognizes is unknown. The entry originates in a study of T cell repertoires in cytomegalovirus infection. Study summary: From public TCR beta signatures came an indication of both CMV infection and matching HLA type.

One entry per CDR3 protein, called by TCRdb with MiXCR from the reads. The profile covers about 740,000 distinct CDR3 sequences, with less than 40% appearing a single time and under 3% taken by the ten largest. The V gene lost 3 bases and the J gene lost 1 base, with 7 bases spanning the gap. The germline V gene has CDR1 SGHVT and CDR2 SQSDAQ. There are 15 residues in the CDR3. The study's findings and limits: Accumulated public TCR beta family frequency recognized individuals carrying CMV together with the relevant HLA. Dominant in the ex vivo response were TCR beta clonotypes restricted by HLA-C and specific for CMV.

The sequenced sample consisted of PBMCs. This sequence originates from a human donor in good health (CMV status not recorded). Some clones in this sample may be carry-over from other donors' samples. The chain has TRBV7-4 and TRBJ2-6; no definite D call. CDR3 sequence: CASSFWASGANVLTF. CDR3 DNA sequence: TGTGCCAGCAGCTTCTGGGCTTCTGGGGCCAACGTCCTGACTTTC.